The 21 T cell receptor beta chains in this list originate from one sample, sequenced in a study of CD8 T cells in ankylosing spondylitis. Each CDR3 protein is one row after TCRdb ran MiXCR on the 5' RACE reads. The profile shows 300,000 to 350,000 distinct CDR3 sequences, roughly 20% of them singletons. Sequenced material: blood, either unsorted or a sorted T cell fraction (not recorded which). All receptors derive from a female donor with ankylosing spondylitis or in good health (not recorded which).

There are a few counts of this clonotype. The V and J genes are TRBV10-3 and TRBJ2-2; the D gene could be TRBD1 or TRBD2 (5 bases each). Germline V lookup: CDR1 ENHRY, CDR2 SYGVKD. The CDR3 spans 13 residues. The V and J ends lost 8 bases and 1 base respectively, with 8 bases between them. In DNA form, the CDR3 reads TGTGCCATCGGGACGGTGAACACCGGGGAGCTGTTTTTT. Protein sequence: CAIGTVNTGELFF.

The chain has TRBV29-1 and TRBJ2-2; D may be TRBD1 (5 bases). With 4 bases removed from V and 6 bases from J, the gap between germline ends came to 12 bases. The CDR3 length is 13 residues. Germline CDR1 is SQVTM and CDR2 is ANQGSEA. The CDR3 nucleotides read TGCAGCGTTGGGTCCAGGGCCTCCGGGGAGCTGTTTTTT. Amino acids: CSVGSRASGELFF.

This chain uses TRBV20-1 with TRBJ2-1; D unclear. The CDR3 has 15 residues. Germline values: CDR1 DFQATT, CDR2 SNEGSKA (reference sequence). V was pared by 6 bases and J by 3 bases, with 18 bases between. The CDR3 spells CSASTGPTFYNEQFF. The CDR3 bases are TGCAGTGCCAGCACCGGTCCCACCTTCTACAATGAGCAGTTCTTC.

This clonotype occurred many times. The chain recombines TRBV12-3 or TRBV12-4 with TRBJ2-7; 12 nucleotides match TRBD2. CDR3 length: 15 amino acids. V dropped 5 bases and J dropped 6; count of bases not matched to a gene: 8. This CDR3 is CASSRPGLAGPEQYF. DNA of the CDR3: TGTGCCAGCAGTCGACCGGGACTAGCGGGCCCCGAGCAGTACTTC.

The V and J genes are TRBV27 and TRBJ1-2; 10 nucleotides match TRBD1. CDR1 is MNHEY, CDR2 SMNVEV, per germline (reference sequence). Trimming cost V 4 bases and J 8 bases; bases outside gene matches: 7. This CDR3 contains 14 residues. CDR3: CASSSRQGAGGYTF. As DNA, the CDR3 is TGTGCCAGCAGTTCCCGACAGGGGGCGGGAGGCTACACCTTC.

In DNA form, the CDR3 reads TGTGCCAGCAGTTACGACCTGATATCCTACGAGCAGTACTTC. Its translation is CASSYDLISYEQYF. The chain links TRBV6-5 to TRBJ2-7, with no clear D. Germline V gene lookup returns CDR1 MNHEY and CDR2 SVGAGI. V was cut by 2 bases and J by 1 base, with 9 bases left in between. This CDR3 is built from 14 residues.

The chain combines TRBV10-3 with TRBJ2-5; TRBD2 matches at 9 bases. The V segment lost 0 bases and the J segment 5 bases; nucleotides outside the gene matches: 4. The germline CDR1 and CDR2 sequences are ENHRY and SYGVKD. The CDR3 length is 15 residues. The CDR3 reads CAISESTSGGETQYF. CDR3 sequence (DNA): TGTGCCATCAGTGAGTCGACCAGCGGGGGGGAGACCCAGTACTTC.

This clonotype was observed a few times. The gene calls are TRBV10-3 and TRBJ1-5; D ambiguous. In germline, CDR1 is ENHRY, CDR2 SYGVKD. V lost 0 bases and J 8 bases, leaving 11 bases between the germline ends. The CDR3 sequence is 14 residues long. CDR3 nucleotides: TGTGCCATCAGTGAGTCGGGCAGGTGGAAGCCCCAGCATTTT. It translates to CAISESGRWKPQHF.

A few counts support this clonotype. This chain joins TRBV29-1 and TRBJ2-6, with a tentative D call TRBD2 (5 bases). This CDR3 is 14 amino acids long. The germline V gene has CDR1 SQVTM and CDR2 ANQGSEA. V shed 4 bases and J shed 2 bases, with 9 bases lying between them. The CDR3 sequence is CSVVKEAGANVLTF. CDR3 DNA sequence: TGCAGCGTTGTGAAGGAGGCTGGGGCCAACGTCCTGACTTTC. Together with reference TRBV29-1 and TRBJ2-6, the CDR3 gives the full variable domain: SAVISQKPSRDICQRGTSLTIQCQVDSQVTMMFWYRQQPGQSLTLIATANQGSEATYESGFVIDKFPISRPNLTFSTLTVSNMSPEDSSIYLCSVVKEAGANVLTFGAGSRLTVL.

The chain recombines TRBV7-2 with TRBJ2-7; 9 nucleotides align to TRBD1. The V gene end was trimmed by 1 base and the J gene end by 6 bases; junction bases not matched to a gene: 7. This CDR3 has 15 residues. Germline CDR1 SGHTA, CDR2 FQGNSA. The CDR3 here is CASSLVRQGDREQYF. The DNA for the CDR3 is TGTGCCAGCAGCTTAGTTAGACAGGGGGACCGCGAGCAGTACTTC.

The chain links TRBV29-1 to TRBJ2-3; possible D gene TRBD2, 5 bases. CDR3 length: 12 residues. Trimming took 3 bases from V and 2 from J, leaving 6 bases between them. CDR1 is SQVTM and CDR2 is ANQGSEA in the germline V gene. Here the CDR3 DNA reads TGCAGCGTTGAGGAGGACACAGATACGCAGTATTTT. It encodes CSVEEDTDTQYF.

The chain employs TRBV6-5 and TRBJ2-1, with TRBD2 identical over 12 bases. Germline lookup yields CDR1 MNHEY and CDR2 SVGAGI. This CDR3 has 16 amino acids. J gave up 2 bases and V 6 bases, and 5 bases lay outside the gene matches. The CDR3 DNA reads TGTGCCAGCAGAAGGACTAGCGGGACACCCTACAATGAGCAGTTCTTC. It translates to CASRRTSGTPYNEQFF.

The V and J genes are TRBV20-1 and TRBJ2-7, with 13 bases fitting TRBD2. CDR1 and CDR2 (germline): DFQATT, SNEGSKA (reference sequence). The CDR3 contains 15 residues. V lost 6 bases and J lost 2; bases outside the gene matches: 7. In DNA, the CDR3 is TGCAGTGCCGCATCCGGACTAGCGGGAGCCTACGAGCAGTACTTC. This encodes CSAASGLAGAYEQYF.

In its sample, this clonotype was seen many times. V gene TRBV7-3 combines with J gene TRBJ2-1, with D possibly being TRBD2 (5 bases). CDR1 is SGHTA and CDR2 is FQGTGA in the germline V gene. V was pared by 5 bases and J by 0 bases, with 14 bases between. The CDR3 is 16 amino acids. This chain's CDR3 is CASSPQGSSSYNEQFF. CDR3 coding DNA: TGTGCCAGCAGCCCCCAAGGGAGCAGCTCCTACAATGAGCAGTTCTTC.

The table lists this clonotype with many counts. CDR3 loop: CASSPGLSNTGELFF. The CDR3 DNA reads as TGCGCCAGCAGCCCGGGACTATCGAACACCGGGGAGCTGTTTTTT. The chain joins TRBV5-1 to TRBJ2-2; 7 positions match TRBD2. Per the germline V gene, CDR1 is SGHRS and CDR2 is YFSETQ. The V gene end was trimmed by 4 bases and the J gene end by 0 bases; junction bases not matched to a gene: 3. This CDR3 has 15 amino acids. The full variable domain, its missing parts supplied by reference TRBV5-1 and TRBJ2-2, is KAGVTQTPRYLIKTRGQQVTLSCSPISGHRSVSWYQQTPGQGLQFLFEYFSETQRNKGNFPGRFSGRQFSNSRSEMNVSTLELGDSALYLCASSPGLSNTGELFFGEGSRLTVL.

This clonotype was seen at least ten times. This chain joins TRBV5-4 and TRBJ2-2; D is possibly TRBD1 (6 bases). V lost 4 bases, J lost 4 bases, and 8 bases lay in between. The CDR3 has 13 amino acids. Germline V gene data show CDR1 as SGHNT and CDR2 as YYREEE (reference sequence). The CDR3 nucleotides read TGTGCCAGCAGCATGACAGGCACCGGGGAGCTGTTTTTT. Translation: CASSMTGTGELFF.

CDR3 nucleotide sequence: TGTGCCAGCAGTTTAGCCTTGACAGCGGTTGGGGAAAAACTGTTTTTT. It encodes CASSLALTAVGEKLFF. The chain links TRBV12-3 or TRBV12-4 to TRBJ1-4; D might be TRBD1 (5 bases). CDR3 size: 16 residues. Trimming cost V 0 bases and J 8 bases, with 16 bases left between them.

This clonotype was detected many times. The chain recombines TRBV9 with TRBJ2-5, with D tentatively TRBD2 (6 bases). The CDR3 has 15 residues. Trimming stripped 1 base from V and 5 bases from J, with 15 bases between. Germline values: CDR1 SGDLS, CDR2 YYNGEE. The CDR3 is CASSVSGLTGETQYF. The CDR3 coding sequence is TGTGCCAGCAGCGTAAGCGGGTTGACGGGGGAGACCCAGTACTTC.

The J gene is TRBJ2-7, the V gene TRBV7-9, with D tentatively TRBD1 or TRBD2 (5 bases each). Germline V gene data show CDR1 as SEHNR and CDR2 as FQNEAQ (reference sequence). With 1 base removed from V and 6 bases from J, the gap between germline ends came to 7 bases. The length of the CDR3 is 12 residues. The CDR3 sequence is CASSLDGTEQYF. The CDR3 DNA sequence: TGTGCCAGCAGCTTAGACGGGACCGAGCAGTACTTC.

This clonotype has only a few counts. The rearrangement joins TRBV5-1 to TRBJ2-7, with 10 positions matching TRBD1. CDR3 length: 13 amino acids. Germline CDR1 reads SGHRS; CDR2 reads YFSETQ. V lost 4 bases, J lost 7 bases, and 5 bases stayed unmatched. CDR3 bases: TGCGCCAGCAGCGTGGGACAGGGGCGAGAGCAGTACTTC. As protein: CASSVGQGREQYF. The variable domain in full, with the rest retrieved from reference TRBV5-1 and TRBJ2-7, is KAGVTQTPRYLIKTRGQQVTLSCSPISGHRSVSWYQQTPGQGLQFLFEYFSETQRNKGNFPGRFSGRQFSNSRSEMNVSTLELGDSALYLCASSVGQGREQYFGPGTRLTVT.

Many counts were recorded for this clonotype. An end of the junction does not agree with germline; a read error may underlie this. The chain uses TRBV4-3 and TRBJ2-3; TRBD2 agrees at 13 bases. The germline V gene has CDR1 LGHNA and CDR2 YSLEER. The CDR3 length is 16 residues. The chain's CDR3 is CASSPGLAGGTDTQYF. As DNA, the CDR3 is TGTGCCAGCAGCCCCGGACTAGCGGGGGGCACAGATACGCAGTATTTT.